This T cell receptor beta chain was recovered during a study of response to subunit inactivated influenza vaccine. There are many counts of this clonotype. MiXCR, applied by TCRdb to the RT-PCR reads, yields one record per CDR3 protein. The sample contains approximately 500,000 distinct CDR3 sequences, 13% of which appear only once. This sequence originates from a man aged 45-60 years who received an inactivated influenza vaccine. The sample in question was PBMCs from blood, obtained 45 days after vaccination.

CDR3 sequence (DNA): TGTGCCAGCAGTTACATCTCTAGCGGGAGCAATGAGCAGTTCTTC. Encoded protein: CASSYISSGSNEQFF. V usage is TRBV6-5 and J usage is TRBJ2-1; 10 positions match TRBD2. Per germline, CDR1 MNHEY and CDR2 SVGAGI. Losses at the gene ends were 2 bases for V and 6 bases for J; bases not matched to a gene: 4. This CDR3 comprises 15 residues.